The clone carrying this T cell receptor beta chain was recorded at least ten times. Trimming cost V 3 bases and J 5 bases, with 4 bases left between them. The CDR3 covers 12 residues. Germline V gene sequence: CDR1 MNHEY, CDR2 SMNVEV (reference sequence). One entry per CDR3 protein, called by TCRdb with MiXCR from the 5' RACE reads. The sample lists tens of thousands of distinct CDR3 sequences, around 13% occurring once. This entry belongs to a study of early T cells in non-severe SARS-CoV-2 infection. This sequence joins TRBV27 and TRBJ2-2; D unresolved. The sequenced sample was whole blood. The TCR comes from an adult who was a healthcare worker with PCR-confirmed SARS-CoV-2 infection or an uninfected control (not recorded which). The CDR3 loop is CASSFMTGELFF. CDR3 coding DNA: TGTGCCAGCAGTTTCATGACCGGGGAGCTGTTTTTT.